This TCR beta chain originates from a study of T cell responses to AZD1222 COVID-19 vaccine. CDR1 and CDR2 (germline): SGHDN, FVKESK. Trimming left V 1 base short and J 8 bases short, with 8 bases between. The CDR3 runs 12 residues. TCRdb keeps only in-frame clones here, not all; method: immunoSEQ multiplex PCR. The sample includes around 71,000 clones, about four fifths seen only once; the top ten take around 15%. The V gene is TRBV14, the J gene TRBJ1-2; TRBD1 might be the D (5 bases). The clonotype was recovered from an adult who received the AZD1222 COVID-19 vaccine. The sequences come from peripheral blood, collected 28 days after the second AZD1222 dose. CDR3 DNA: TGTGCCAGCAGCCAAGCGGGGGACGGCTACACCTTC. This sequence encodes CASSQAGDGYTF.